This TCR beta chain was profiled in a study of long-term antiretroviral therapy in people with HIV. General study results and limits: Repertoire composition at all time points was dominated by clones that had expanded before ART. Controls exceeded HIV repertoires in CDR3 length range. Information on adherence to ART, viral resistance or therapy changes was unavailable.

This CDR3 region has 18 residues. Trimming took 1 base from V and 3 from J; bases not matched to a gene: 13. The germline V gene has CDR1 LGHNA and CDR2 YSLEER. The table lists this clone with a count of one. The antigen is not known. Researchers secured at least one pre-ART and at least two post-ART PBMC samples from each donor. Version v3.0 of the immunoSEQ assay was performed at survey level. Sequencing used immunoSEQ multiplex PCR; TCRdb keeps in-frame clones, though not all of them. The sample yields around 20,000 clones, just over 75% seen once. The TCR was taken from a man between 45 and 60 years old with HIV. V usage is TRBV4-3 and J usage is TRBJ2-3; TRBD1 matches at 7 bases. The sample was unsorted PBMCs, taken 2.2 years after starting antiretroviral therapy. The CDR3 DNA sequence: TGCGCCAGCAGCCAAGCGCGGGCAGGGGGATGGATTACAGATACGCAGTATTTT. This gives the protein CASSQARAGGWITDTQYF.